This is a list of T cell receptor beta chains from one sample in a study of tumor and adjacent non-tumor tissue in lung cancer. In TCRdb, the multiplex PCR reads were re-called with MiXCR into one record per CDR3 protein. The table lists about 120,000 distinct CDR3 sequences, nearly 85% of them singletons. Material for sequencing was lung tumor tissue. The receptors were sampled from a man aged 65-85 years with non-small cell lung cancer. The conserved cysteine and the conserved F or W are not part of the CDR3 here. Only some rows state a clone size, as once, few, many or a class for expanded clones.

abundance | j_gene | v_gene | CDR3aa
- | TRBJ1-5 | TRBV4-2 | GTSLQGTGDRPQH
- | TRBJ1-3 | TRBV20-1 | SARARSSGNTIY
once | TRBJ1-1 | TRBV6-5 | TNSTGDLGTEAF
once | TRBJ2-1 | TRBV11-3 | ASSLGGGGYNEQF
- | TRBJ1-2 | TRBV4-2 | ASSPIGPDILYGYT
few | TRBJ2-3 | TRBV28 | ASSQSGRVDTQY
- | TRBJ2-6 | TRBV12-3/TRBV12-4 | AGTISPGANVLT
many | TRBJ2-7 | TRBV6-1 | ASLSQMTTYEQY
- | TRBJ1-6 | TRBV6-1 | ASRVDSRYNSPLH
- | TRBJ2-1 | TRBV11-2 | ASSLHVRDWTTYYEQF
- | TRBJ2-1 | TRBV7-8 | ASCRQGEGFNEQF
- | TRBJ2-2 | TRBV6-1 | ASSLGEAYTGELF